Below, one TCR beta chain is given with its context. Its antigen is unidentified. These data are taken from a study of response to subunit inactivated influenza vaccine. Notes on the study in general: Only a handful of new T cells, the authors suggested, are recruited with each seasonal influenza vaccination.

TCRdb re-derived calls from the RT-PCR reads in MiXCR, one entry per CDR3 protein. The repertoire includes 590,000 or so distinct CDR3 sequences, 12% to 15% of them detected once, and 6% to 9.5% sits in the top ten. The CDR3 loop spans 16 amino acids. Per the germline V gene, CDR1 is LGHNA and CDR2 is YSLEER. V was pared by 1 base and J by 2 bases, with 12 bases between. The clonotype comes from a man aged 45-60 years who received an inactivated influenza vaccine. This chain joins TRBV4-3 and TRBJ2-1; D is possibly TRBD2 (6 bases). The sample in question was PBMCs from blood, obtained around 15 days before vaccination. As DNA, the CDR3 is TGCGCCAGCAGCCAAGCCTTGCGGACTACCTACAATGAGCAGTTCTTC. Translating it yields CASSQALRTTYNEQFF.